This is a list of T cell receptor beta chains from one sample in a study of multiple sclerosis patients with progressive multifocal leukoencephalopathy. The repertoire was sequenced with immunoSEQ multiplex PCR; TCRdb's copy has only in-frame clones and lacks some. The sample has around 28,000 clones, 88% seen once. Input material: PBMCs. Receptors were obtained from a human donor with multiple sclerosis. CDR3s include the opening cysteine and the closing phenylalanine or tryptophan. The D gene is left open where the match is weak. The size entry is marked missing in some rows and otherwise reads once, few, many or a size class.

j_gene,abundance,v_gene,d_gene,CDR3nt,CDR3aa
TRBJ2-1,-,TRBV6-5,-,TGTGCCAGCAGTTACGATTCAGGGGACTACAATGAGCAGTTCTTC,CASSYDSGDYNEQFF
TRBJ1-1,-,TRBV2,-,TGTGCCGTAGGAGGGCCCCCATTCACTGAAGCTTTCTTT,CAVGGPPFTEAFF
TRBJ1-1,-,TRBV11-3,-,TGTGCCAGCAGCTTAGCTATAGTCGGGGCTGAAGCTTTCTTT,CASSLAIVGAEAFF
TRBJ1-1,-,TRBV2,-,TGTGCCAGCAGTTCCGGGATCTCTCCAGCTTTCTTT,CASSSGISPAFF
TRBJ2-7,-,TRBV10-3,TRBD1,TGTGCCATCAGGGACAGGCTGATTCGGGACGAGCAGTACTTC,CAIRDRLIRDEQYF
TRBJ2-5,-,TRBV27,TRBD2,TGTGCCAGCAGATCTGGACTAGCGAACACGAAGACCCAGTACTTC,CASRSGLANTKTQYF
TRBJ2-2,-,TRBV27,-,TGTGCCAGCAGTTCGTGGCAGGGTATGGCCGGGGAGCTGTTTTTT,CASSSWQGMAGELFF
TRBJ2-5,-,TRBV9,-,TGTGCCAGCAGCGTTATGGGGGAAGGGGAGACCCAGTACTTC,CASSVMGEGETQYF
TRBJ1-5,-,TRBV6-1,TRBD1,TGTGCCAGAGGAGGGACAGATTATAGCAATCAGCCCCAGCATTTT,CARGGTDYSNQPQHF
TRBJ2-7,-,TRBV6-5,TRBD2,TGTGCCAGCAGTTATGGCGCGGGGGGGCCCTACGAGCAGTACTTC,CASSYGAGGPYEQYF
TRBJ1-6,-,TRBV5-6,-,TGTGCCAGCAGCTTGGGGACAGCCAATTCACCCCTCCACTTT,CASSLGTANSPLHF
TRBJ2-5,few,TRBV7-2,-,TGTGCCAGCAGCTCCAGGGTTCAAGAGACCCAGTACTTC,CASSSRVQETQYF
TRBJ1-2,-,TRBV15,-,TGTGCCACCAGCAGAGATCGGACGGATTTTTATGGCTACACCTTC,CATSRDRTDFYGYTF
TRBJ2-4,once,TRBV15,TRBD2,TGTGCCACCAGCAGAGATGGGATAGCGGGGGATTTTAAAAACATTCAGTACTTC,CATSRDGIAGDFKNIQYF
TRBJ1-4,-,TRBV5-6,-,TGTGCCTCAGGGGCAACTAATGAAAAACTGTTTTTT,CASGATNEKLFF
TRBJ1-2,-,TRBV6-1,-,TGTGCCAGCAGCTTAGGGGGCTACACCTTC,CASSLGGYTF
TRBJ2-1,-,TRBV2,-,TGTGCCAGCAGTCTGGACCCCGACGGGCGCGTCTTC,CASSLDPDGRVF
TRBJ2-2,-,TRBV2,-,TGTGCCAGCACGTGGGGCCTAGCAAACACCGGGGAGCTGTTTTTT,CASTWGLANTGELFF
TRBJ2-3,-,TRBV30,-,TGTGCCTGGGGGCCCCCCCCAGATACGCAGTATTTT,CAWGPPPDTQYF
TRBJ1-1,-,TRBV5-6,-,TGTGCCAGCAGCCCTAGACCCACCATGAACACTGAAGCTTTCTTT,CASSPRPTMNTEAFF
TRBJ2-3,-,TRBV19,-,TGTGCCAGTAGTCATACGGGCTATTCTTACACAGATACGCAGTATTTT,CASSHTGYSYTDTQYF
TRBJ1-4,-,TRBV4-2,TRBD1,TGTGCCAGCAGCCAAGAAAGTGGGACAGGGGGGGAAAAACTGTTTTTT,CASSQESGTGGEKLFF
TRBJ1-1,-,TRBV5-1,-,TGCGCCAGCAGCTTGGAAGGCGGCTGGAACACTGAAGCTTTCTTT,CASSLEGGWNTEAFF
TRBJ2-7,-,TRBV7-9,TRBD1,TGTGCCAGTACCGGGACAGAGCCTTACGAGCAGTACTTC,CASTGTEPYEQYF
TRBJ1-4,few,TRBV2,-,TGTGCCAGCAGTCGATTGAATGAAAAACTGTTTTTT,CASSRLNEKLFF
TRBJ2-7,-,TRBV7-2,-,TGTGCCAGCAGCCCGGGCCAGGGGGGCCGTAGCTCCTACGAGCAGTACTTC,CASSPGQGGRSSYEQYF
TRBJ1-1,-,TRBV20-1,-,TGCAGTGCTACAGCTTACACTGAAGCTTTCTTT,CSATAYTEAFF
TRBJ2-1,-,TRBV4-3,-,TGCGCCAGCAGCCAAGGGGGGGCGGGGTACAATGAGCAGTTCTTC,CASSQGGAGYNEQFF
TRBJ1-5,-,TRBV5-1,-,TGCGCCAGCAGCTTGGACTCACGAGGCAGTCAGCCCCAGCATTTT,CASSLDSRGSQPQHF
TRBJ2-7,-,TRBV11-2,-,TGTGCCAGCAGCTTACTGGGTATTCGTTACGAGCAGTACTTC,CASSLLGIRYEQYF
TRBJ2-7,-,TRBV19,-,TGTGCCAGTAGTAGGAGGGGCTACGAGCAGTACTTC,CASSRRGYEQYF
TRBJ2-3,-,TRBV15,-,TGTGCCACCAGCAGAGATCGCGGTGTTACGCAGTATTTT,CATSRDRGVTQYF
TRBJ2-2,few,TRBV6-6,-,TGTGCCAGCAGTGGGACAACGGGCACCGGGGAGCTGTTTTTT,CASSGTTGTGELFF
TRBJ2-1,-,TRBV11-3,TRBD1,TGTGCCAGCAGCAGGGGACAGGGCCCCTACAATGAGCAGTTCTTC,CASSRGQGPYNEQFF
TRBJ2-5,once,TRBV9,-,TGTGCCAGCAGCGTAGTGTGGTACGGGGAGACCCAGTACTTC,CASSVVWYGETQYF
TRBJ2-1,once,TRBV6-4,-,TGTGCCAGCAGCCTTAGTGAATACAATGAGCAGTTCTTC,CASSLSEYNEQFF
TRBJ2-2,-,TRBV6-1,-,TGTGCCAGCAGTGAAGAGAAACGCCCAGGGAGACGGCAGTCCGGGGAGCTGTTTTTT,CASSEEKRPGRRQSGELFF
TRBJ2-3,once,TRBV18,-,TGTGCCAGCTCACCAGGGCTTTCCACAGATACGCAGTATTTT,CASSPGLSTDTQYF
TRBJ2-5,-,TRBV7-9,-,TGTGCCAGCACGGGTCAAGAGACCCAGTACTTC,CASTGQETQYF
TRBJ2-5,-,TRBV11-2,TRBD1,TGTGCCAGCAGCACCCGGGACAGGGCACATCCCCAAGAGACCCAGTACTTC,CASSTRDRAHPQETQYF
TRBJ2-1,once,TRBV4-2,-,TGTGCCAGCAGCCAAGTCGCACAGAACTCCTACAATGAGCAGTTCTTC,CASSQVAQNSYNEQFF
TRBJ1-5,-,TRBV13,-,TGTGCCAGCAGCTTAGGGGGGGGCAGGCCCAATCAGCCCCAGCATTTT,CASSLGGGRPNQPQHF
TRBJ2-1,-,TRBV19,-,TGTGCCAGTAGTCCCGATGGGGGAACCTCCTACAATGAGCAGTTCTTC,CASSPDGGTSYNEQFF
TRBJ1-5,-,TRBV5-6,-,TGTGCCAGCAGCTTGGTGGGCGGGTTGCCCCAGCATTTT,CASSLVGGLPQHF
TRBJ2-5,-,TRBV6-1,-,TGTGCCAGCAGTCCAAGGATGTGGGAGACCCAGTACTTC,CASSPRMWETQYF
TRBJ2-7,-,TRBV19,-,TGTGCCAGTAGCCAACAGGGTCTCCGCGAGCAGTACTTC,CASSQQGLREQYF
TRBJ1-1,-,TRBV2,TRBD1,TGTGCCAGCAGGGGGGACCGGGACAGGGGGCGGTACACTGAAGCTTTCTTT,CASRGDRDRGRYTEAFF
TRBJ1-4,-,TRBV4-2,-,TGTGCCAGCAGCCAGGCGGGAATCGGTAATGAAAAACTGTTTTTT,CASSQAGIGNEKLFF
TRBJ2-1,once,TRBV10-1,-,TGCGCCAGCAGTGAGGAATACAGGGCGGAGCAGTTCTTC,CASSEEYRAEQFF
TRBJ2-7,-,TRBV6-1,TRBD1,TGTGCCAGCAGTGATGGGACAGCACGGCCCATGGGGGAGCAGTACTTC,CASSDGTARPMGEQYF
TRBJ1-1,-,TRBV5-4,-,TGTGCCAGCAGCTTTATTGGGGGGAGAGCTTTCTTT,CASSFIGGRAFF
TRBJ2-7,-,TRBV11-2,-,TGTGCCAGCAGCTCCCCGGGACAGCGGGCCTACGAGCAGTACTTC,CASSSPGQRAYEQYF
TRBJ2-7,-,TRBV9,-,TGTGCCAGCAGCGGGGACGGCTACGAGCAGTACTTC,CASSGDGYEQYF
TRBJ1-1,-,TRBV2,-,TGTGCCAGTTTGCTCGGACGGACAATGAACACTGAAGCTTTCTTT,CASLLGRTMNTEAFF
TRBJ1-2,-,TRBV15,-,TGTGCCACCAGCAGAGATGGCTATGGCTACACCTTC,CATSRDGYGYTF
TRBJ2-5,-,TRBV2,-,TGTGCCAGCAGTGCCAACTTGGCGGGGGAGACCCAGTACTTC,CASSANLAGETQYF